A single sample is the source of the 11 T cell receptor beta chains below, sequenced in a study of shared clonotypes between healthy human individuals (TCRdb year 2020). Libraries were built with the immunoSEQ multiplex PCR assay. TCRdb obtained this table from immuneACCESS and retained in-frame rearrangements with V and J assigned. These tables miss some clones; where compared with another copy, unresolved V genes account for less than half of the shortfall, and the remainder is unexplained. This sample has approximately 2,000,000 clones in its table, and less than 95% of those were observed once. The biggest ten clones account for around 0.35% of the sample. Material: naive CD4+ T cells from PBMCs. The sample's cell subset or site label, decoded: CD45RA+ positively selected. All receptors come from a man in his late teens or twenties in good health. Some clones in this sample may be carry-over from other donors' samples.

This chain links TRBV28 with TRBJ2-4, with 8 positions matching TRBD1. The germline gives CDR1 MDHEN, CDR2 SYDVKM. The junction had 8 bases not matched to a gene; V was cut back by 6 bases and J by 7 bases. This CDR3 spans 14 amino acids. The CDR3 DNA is TGTGCCAGCAGCACTACAGGGGGGTGGAACATTCAGTACTTC. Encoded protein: CASSTTGGWNIQYF.

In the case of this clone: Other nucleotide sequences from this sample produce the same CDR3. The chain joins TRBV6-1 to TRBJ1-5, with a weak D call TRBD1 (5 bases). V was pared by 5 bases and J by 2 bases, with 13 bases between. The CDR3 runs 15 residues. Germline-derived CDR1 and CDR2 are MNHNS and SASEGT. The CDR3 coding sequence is TGTGCCAGCAGTCCCGGGACGGGGGGCAATCAGCCCCAGCATTTT. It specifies CASSPGTGGNQPQHF.

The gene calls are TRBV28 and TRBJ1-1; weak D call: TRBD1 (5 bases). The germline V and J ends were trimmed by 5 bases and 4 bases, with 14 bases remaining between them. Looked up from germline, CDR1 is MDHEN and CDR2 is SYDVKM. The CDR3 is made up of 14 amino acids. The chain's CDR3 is CASSEGTEGTEAFF. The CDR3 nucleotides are TGTGCCAGCAGTGAAGGGACGGAGGGCACTGAAGCTTTCTTT.

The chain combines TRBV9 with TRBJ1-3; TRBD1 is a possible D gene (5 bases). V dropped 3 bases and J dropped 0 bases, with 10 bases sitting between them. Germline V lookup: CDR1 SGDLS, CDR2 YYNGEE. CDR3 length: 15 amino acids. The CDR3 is CASSAGHSSGNTIYF. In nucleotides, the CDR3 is TGTGCCAGCAGCGCCGGACACAGCTCTGGAAACACCATATATTTT.

CDR3 residues: CASSFAITGANVLTF. The CDR3, as DNA: TGTGCCAGCAGTTTCGCGATAACTGGGGCCAACGTCCTGACTTTC. The chain carries TRBV6-5 and TRBJ2-6; no definite D call. CDR3 length equals 15 residues. Germline CDR1 is MNHEY and CDR2 is SVGAGI. V was pared by 4 bases and J by 2 bases, with 9 bases between.

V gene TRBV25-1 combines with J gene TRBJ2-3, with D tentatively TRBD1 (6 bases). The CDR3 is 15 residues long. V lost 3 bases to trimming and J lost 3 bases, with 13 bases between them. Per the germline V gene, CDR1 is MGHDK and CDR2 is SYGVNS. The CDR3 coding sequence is TGTGCCAGCAGTGACACAGGGCTAGGGACAGATACGCAGTATTTT. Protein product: CASSDTGLGTDTQYF.

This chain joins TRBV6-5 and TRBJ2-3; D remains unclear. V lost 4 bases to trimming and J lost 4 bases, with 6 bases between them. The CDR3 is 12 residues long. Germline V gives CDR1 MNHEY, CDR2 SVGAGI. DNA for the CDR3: TGTGCCAGCAGTTCGACCGCAGATACGCAGTATTTT. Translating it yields CASSSTADTQYF.

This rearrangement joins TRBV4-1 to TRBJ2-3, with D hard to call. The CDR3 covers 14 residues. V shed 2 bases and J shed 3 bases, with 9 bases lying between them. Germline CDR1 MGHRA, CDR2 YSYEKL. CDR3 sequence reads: CASSQRLGTDTQYF. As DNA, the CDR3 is TGCGCCAGCAGCCAACGTCTAGGGACAGATACGCAGTATTTT.

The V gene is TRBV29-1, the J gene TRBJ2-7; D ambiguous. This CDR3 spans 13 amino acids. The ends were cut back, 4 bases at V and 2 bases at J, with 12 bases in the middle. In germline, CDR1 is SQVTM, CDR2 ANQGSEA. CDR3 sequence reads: CSVGASPPYEQYF. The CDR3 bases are TGCAGCGTTGGCGCGAGTCCTCCCTACGAGCAGTACTTC.

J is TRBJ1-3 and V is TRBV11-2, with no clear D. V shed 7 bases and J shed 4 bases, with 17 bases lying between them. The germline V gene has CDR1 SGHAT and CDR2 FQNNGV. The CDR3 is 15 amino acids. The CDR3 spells CASNFFPARGNTIYF. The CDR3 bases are TGTGCCAGCAACTTTTTCCCGGCCCGGGGAAACACCATATATTTT.

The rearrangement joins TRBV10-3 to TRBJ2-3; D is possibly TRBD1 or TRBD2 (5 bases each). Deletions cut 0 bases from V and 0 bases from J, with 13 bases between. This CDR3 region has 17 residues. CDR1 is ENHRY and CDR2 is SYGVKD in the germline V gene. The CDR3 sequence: CAISESGTEVSTDTQYF. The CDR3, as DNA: TGTGCCATCAGTGAGTCGGGGACGGAGGTTAGCACAGATACGCAGTATTTT.